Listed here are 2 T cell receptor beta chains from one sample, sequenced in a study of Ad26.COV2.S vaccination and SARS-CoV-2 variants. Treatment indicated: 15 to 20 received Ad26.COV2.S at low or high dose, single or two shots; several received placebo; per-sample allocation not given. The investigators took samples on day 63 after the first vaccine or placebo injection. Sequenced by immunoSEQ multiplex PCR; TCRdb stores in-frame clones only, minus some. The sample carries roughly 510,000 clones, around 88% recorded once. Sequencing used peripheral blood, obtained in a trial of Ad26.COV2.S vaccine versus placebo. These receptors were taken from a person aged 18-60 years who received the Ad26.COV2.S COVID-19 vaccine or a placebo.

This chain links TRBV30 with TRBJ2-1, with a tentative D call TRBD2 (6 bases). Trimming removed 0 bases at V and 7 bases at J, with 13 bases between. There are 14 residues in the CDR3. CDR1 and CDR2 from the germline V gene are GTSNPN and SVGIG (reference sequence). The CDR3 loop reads CAWSVGSTGNEQFF. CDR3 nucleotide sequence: TGTGCCTGGAGTGTCGGGAGTACGGGGAATGAGCAGTTCTTC.

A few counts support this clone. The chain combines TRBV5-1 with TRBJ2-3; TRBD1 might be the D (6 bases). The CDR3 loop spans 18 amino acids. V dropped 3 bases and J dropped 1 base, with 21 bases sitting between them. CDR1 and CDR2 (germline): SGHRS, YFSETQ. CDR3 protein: CASSYGQPKLLGTDTQYF. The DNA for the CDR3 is TGCGCCAGCAGCTATGGACAGCCAAAGCTTCTCGGCACAGATACGCAGTATTTT. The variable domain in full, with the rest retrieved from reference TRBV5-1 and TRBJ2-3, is KAGVTQTPRYLIKTRGQQVTLSCSPISGHRSVSWYQQTPGQGLQFLFEYFSETQRNKGNFPGRFSGRQFSNSRSEMNVSTLELGDSALYLCASSYGQPKLLGTDTQYFGPGTRLTVL.